This is a list of T cell receptor beta chains from one sample in a study of cytomegalovirus exposure and HLA in healthy donors. The assay was immunoSEQ multiplex PCR, and TCRdb's table has in-frame clones only and misses some. The sample holds roughly 190,000 clones, roughly four fifths seen once. Sequencing input: PBMCs. The receptors stem from a woman younger than 45 in good health and CMV-seropositive. The CDR3 runs from the conserved cysteine through the conserved F or W.

>TRBJ1-1|TRBV28
CASSFAGEAFF
>TRBJ2-7|TRBV6-5
CASRDIPSYEQYF
>TRBJ2-7|TRBV6-5
CASSQSIRAAYEQYF
>TRBJ2-7|TRBV6-5
CASSPFSLYEQYF
>TRBJ1-6|TRBV29-1
CSVEDRGLLHF
>TRBJ2-1|TRBV19
CASSFPGLSSYNEQFF
>TRBJ2-3|TRBV2
CASRSGTVGDTQYF
>TRBJ2-7|TRBV6-1
CASSEEPGLTYEQYF
>TRBJ2-1|TRBV4-1
CASSQGDRTSYNEQFF
>-|TRBV5-6
CASSLAGFSYEQYF
>TRBJ2-3|TRBV7-9
CSSSLALAGAGDTQYF
>TRBJ2-2|TRBV5-1
CASSLAAQVLSGELFF
>TRBJ2-5|TRBV6-5
CASSRDIGEQYF
>TRBJ2-3|TRBV5-1
CASSLDRASTDTQYF
>TRBJ2-5|TRBV5-1
CASSLGGQGAGQETQYF
>TRBJ1-2|TRBV19
CASSMDSWYGYTF
>TRBJ1-6|TRBV27
CASSSRQQDSPLHF
>TRBJ2-5|TRBV7-2
CASSVRQGRETQYF
>TRBJ1-1|TRBV28
CASSPYRGGHTEAFF
>TRBJ2-2|TRBV5-4
CASSGANTGELFF
>TRBJ1-2|TRBV5-1
CASSLRAGTSLRNYGYTF
>TRBJ1-2|TRBV16
CASSLVETAYGYTF
>TRBJ2-7|TRBV28
CASRGDPSYEQYF
>TRBJ1-3|TRBV28
CASSLAAGNTIYF
>TRBJ2-5|TRBV6-6
CASSPLETQYF
>TRBJ2-3|TRBV13
CASSLEGGRPRTDTQYF
>TRBJ1-1|TRBV7-8
CASLGVSEAFF
>TRBJ2-7|TRBV6-1
CASKGAHPPYEQYF
>TRBJ2-7|TRBV10-3
CAISDSGGNEQYF
>TRBJ2-3|TRBV10-3
CAISGVAGSTDTQYF